The 25 T cell receptor beta chains given below trace back to one sample, sequenced in a study of Graves' ophthalmopathy and Graves' hyperthyroidism. Transcripts of RNA were the source for amplifying TCR beta CDR3 regions. HTBI-primed first-round RT-PCR preceded second-round multiplex PCR. TCRdb re-called the multiplex PCR reads with MiXCR, one entry per CDR3 protein. This sample yields under 250,000 distinct CDR3 sequences, of which 20% to 25% are seen a single time; roughly 39% belongs to the top ten. Specimen: peripheral blood. Receptors originate from a woman aged 45-60 years with Graves' ophthalmopathy.

The table lists this clonotype with many counts. V and J are TRBV11-3 and TRBJ2-5, with 8 bases identical to TRBD2. The germline gives CDR1 SGHNT, CDR2 YENEEA. The CDR3 is made up of 15 amino acids. Trimming cost V 5 bases and J 4 bases; bases outside gene matches: 9. The CDR3 nucleotides read TGTGCCAGCAGCGCCCGTAGCGGGAATGGAGAGACCCAGTACTTC. Its translation: CASSARSGNGETQYF.

The chain employs TRBV6-2 or TRBV6-3 and TRBJ1-5; D gene ambiguous. CDR1 and CDR2 (germline): MNHEY, SVGEGT. CDR3 length equals 13 residues. Trimming took off 6 bases at V and 0 bases at J, with 6 bases between the two ends. The CDR3: CASRGASNQPQHF. Written as DNA, the CDR3 is TGTGCCAGCAGGGGCGCTAGCAATCAGCCCCAGCATTTT.

The table lists this clonotype with many counts. The gene calls are TRBV27 and TRBJ2-7; D gene ambiguous. The CDR3 covers 17 residues. The V gene's germline CDR1 is MNHEY and CDR2 SMNVEV (reference sequence). Trimming shortened V by 5 bases and J by 6 bases, and 26 bases separated the two germline ends. The CDR3 protein is CASSLLPSTLHSPEQYF. Here the CDR3 DNA reads TGTGCCAGCAGTCTTCTTCCCTCGACACTCCACTCCCCCGAGCAGTACTTC.

This clonotype was observed at least ten times. This chain links TRBV6-5 with TRBJ2-2, with D maybe TRBD2 (5 bases). The CDR3 sequence is 14 residues long. Germline loops: CDR1 MNHEY, CDR2 SVGAGI. V was pared by 0 bases and J by 7 bases, with 9 bases between. The CDR3 region is CASSYSPAGGELFF. The CDR3 DNA follows: TGTGCCAGCAGTTACTCGCCTGCGGGCGGGGAGCTGTTTTTT.

This rearrangement joins TRBV10-3 to TRBJ1-2; D gene uncertain. CDR3 length: 15 residues. Trimming shortened V by 0 bases and J by 4 bases, and 12 bases separated the two germline ends. Per the germline V gene, CDR1 is ENHRY and CDR2 is SYGVKD. CDR3 bases: TGTGCCATCAGTGAGTCGCGGGAGAATAGCTATGGCTACACCTTC. Translated: CAISESRENSYGYTF.

This clonotype has at least ten counts. This rearrangement joins TRBV5-5 to TRBJ2-7, with 9 bases aligning to TRBD2. The junction had 7 bases not matched to a gene; V was cut back by 4 bases and J by 2 bases. The CDR3 contains 15 residues. Germline CDR1 and CDR2: SGHKS and YYEKEE (reference sequence). The CDR3 reads CASSQGLARTYEQYF. The CDR3 DNA reads as TGTGCCAGCAGCCAGGGACTAGCAAGGACCTACGAGCAGTACTTC.

The J gene is TRBJ2-5, the V gene TRBV28; D uncertain. The V end was cut by 6 bases, the J end by 6 bases, with 14 bases between. From germline, CDR1 is MDHEN and CDR2 SYDVKM. The CDR3 has 13 amino acids. This CDR3 is CASRPRALKTQYF. In nucleotides, the CDR3 is TGTGCCAGCAGACCTAGGGCCCTCAAGACCCAGTACTTC.

The rearrangement links TRBV19 to TRBJ1-5; D possibly corresponds to TRBD1 (6 bases). The CDR3 is made up of 15 amino acids. The germline V gene has CDR1 LNHDA and CDR2 SQIVND (reference sequence). V lost 4 bases and J lost 2, with 12 bases in between. The CDR3 nucleotides are TGTGCCAGTAGTAAACAGGGAGTGGGCAATCAGCCCCAGCATTTT. Its translation: CASSKQGVGNQPQHF.

The genes are TRBV18 and TRBJ1-2; the D gene is possibly TRBD1 (5 bases). V was pared by 6 bases and J by 6 bases, with 17 bases between. This CDR3 region has 14 residues. Germline V gene data show CDR1 as KGHSH and CDR2 as LQKENI. CDR3 sequence reads: CASSHRGRPDGYTF. The CDR3 DNA follows: TGTGCCAGCTCCCATAGGGGCAGACCCGATGGCTACACCTTC. The whole variable domain, remainder taken from reference TRBV18 and TRBJ1-2, is NAGVMQNPRHLVRRRGQEARLRCSPMKGHSHVYWYRQLPEEGLKFMVYLQKENIIDESGMPKERFSAEFPKEGPSILRIQQVVRGDSAAYFCASSHRGRPDGYTFGSGTRLTVV.

This clonotype was found many times. The rearrangement uses TRBV29-1 and TRBJ2-5; 10 nucleotides match TRBD2. CDR1 is SQVTM, CDR2 ANQGSEA, per germline. The CDR3 has 14 amino acids. V dropped 7 bases and J dropped 5; count of bases not matched to a gene: 10. The chain's CDR3 is CSALGAGGPETQYF. CDR3 sequence (DNA): TGCAGCGCGCTGGGAGCGGGAGGGCCGGAGACCCAGTACTTC. The full variable domain, with the rest looked up from reference TRBV29-1 and TRBJ2-5, is SAVISQKPSRDICQRGTSLTIQCQVDSQVTMMFWYRQQPGQSLTLIATANQGSEATYESGFVIDKFPISRPNLTFSTLTVSNMSPEDSSIYLCSALGAGGPETQYFGPGTRLLVL.

The chain has TRBV20-1 and TRBJ1-4, with 7 bases matching TRBD1. V trimming: 3 bases; J trimming: 5 bases; junction bases outside the gene matches: 6. CDR1 and CDR2 (germline): DFQATT, SNEGSKA (reference sequence). The CDR3 has 14 residues. DNA for the CDR3: TGCAGTGCTAGCGATCCAGGGGGGAATGAAAAACTGTTTTTT. Translating gives CSASDPGGNEKLFF.

The genes are TRBV20-1 and TRBJ2-2; no firm D call. CDR1 is DFQATT, CDR2 SNEGSKA, per germline (reference sequence). CDR3 length: 13 amino acids. Trimming left V 0 bases short and J 1 base short, with 3 bases between. The CDR3 DNA follows: TGCAGTGCTAGAGATCAGAACACCGGGGAGCTGTTTTTT. Its translation is CSARDQNTGELFF.

The V and J genes are TRBV6-2 or TRBV6-3 and TRBJ1-2; D not resolved. Between the trimmed V and J ends, which lost 5 bases and 8 bases, there was a span of 18 bases. Per the germline V gene, CDR1 is MNHEY and CDR2 is SVGEGT. The CDR3 extends over 14 amino acids. The CDR3 loop reads CASSRTYVAEGYTF. In nucleotides, the CDR3 is TGTGCCAGCAGTCGCACATACGTTGCAGAAGGCTACACCTTC.

This clonotype appeared many times. An end of the junction does not agree with germline; a read error may underlie this. This chain uses TRBV6-1 with TRBJ1-5; 7 nucleotides line up with TRBD1. CDR3 length: 15 amino acids. CDR1 is MNHNS, CDR2 SASEGT, per germline. This chain's CDR3 is CASREGQAINQPQHF. The CDR3 DNA reads TGTGCCAGCAGGGAAGGACAGGCGATCAATCAGCCCCAGCATTTT.

The chain carries TRBV11-2 and TRBJ2-5; 16 nucleotides line up with TRBD2. This CDR3 spans 19 amino acids. CDR1 and CDR2 from the germline V gene are SGHAT and FQNNGV. V was pared by 1 base and J by 3 bases, with 8 bases of the junction left unmatched. In nucleotides, the CDR3 is TGTGCCAGCAGCTTAGGCGGGACTAGCGGGAGGGCCGGGAAAGAGACCCAGTACTTC. Its translation is CASSLGGTSGRAGKETQYF.

Ten or more counts support this clonotype. J is TRBJ2-5 and V is TRBV11-2; TRBD1 matches at 9 bases. The germline CDR1 and CDR2 sequences are SGHAT and FQNNGV. This CDR3 is 15 amino acids long. The V segment lost 1 base and the J segment 4 bases; nucleotides outside the gene matches: 4. The CDR3 is CASSLVTGGSETQYF. DNA of the CDR3: TGTGCCAGCAGCTTAGTCACAGGGGGCTCAGAGACCCAGTACTTC. Using reference TRBV11-2 and TRBJ2-5 for the parts outside the CDR3, the full variable domain is EAGVAQSPRYKIIEKRQSVAFWCNPISGHATLYWYQQILGQGPKLLIQFQNNGVVDDSQLPKDRFSAERLKGVDSTLKIQPAKLEDSAVYLCASSLVTGGSETQYFGPGTRLLVL.

This clonotype was recorded at least ten times. The chain uses TRBV20-1 and TRBJ2-7, with 7 bases identical to TRBD1. V lost 6 bases, J lost 3 bases, and 5 bases stayed unmatched. This CDR3 is built from 12 residues. Germline V gene sequence: CDR1 DFQATT, CDR2 SNEGSKA (reference sequence). The CDR3 region is CSAYRQGYEQYF. DNA for the CDR3: TGCAGTGCATACAGACAGGGCTACGAGCAGTACTTC.

This clonotype was counted at least ten times. This chain uses TRBV30 with TRBJ2-7; D is uncertain. Looked up from germline, CDR1 is GTSNPN and CDR2 is SVGIG (reference sequence). The CDR3 spans 11 residues. The ends were cut back, 0 bases at V and 7 bases at J, with 7 bases in the middle. CDR3 amino acids: CAWSVGVEQYF. CDR3 DNA: TGTGCCTGGAGTGTGGGTGTGGAGCAGTACTTC.

In its sample, this clonotype was seen a few times. This chain links TRBV6-1 with TRBJ1-5; D is possibly TRBD1 (5 bases). Germline lookup yields CDR1 MNHNS and CDR2 SASEGT. This CDR3 is 14 amino acids long. Trimming cost V 3 bases and J 2 bases, with 8 bases left between them. CDR3 amino acids: CASSERGGNQPQHF. Here the CDR3 DNA reads TGTGCCAGCAGTGAGAGGGGTGGCAATCAGCCCCAGCATTTT.

At least ten counts were recorded for this clonotype. The chain carries TRBV2 and TRBJ1-1; D remains ambiguous. Trimming took off 2 bases at V and 6 bases at J, with 10 bases between the two ends. CDR3 length equals 13 residues. Germline-derived CDR1 and CDR2 are SNHLY and FYNNEI. CDR3 bases: TGTGCCAGCAGTGAAACTACGGGCGCTGAAGCTTTCTTT. It codes for CASSETTGAEAFF.

This clonotype has a count of ten or more. This sequence joins TRBV25-1 and TRBJ2-5; possible D gene TRBD1, 5 bases. V was cut by 6 bases and J by 5 bases, with 19 bases left in between. This CDR3 has 15 amino acids. Germline lookup yields CDR1 MGHDK and CDR2 SYGVNS. The CDR3 loop is CASRGSSGLGETQYF. CDR3 DNA sequence: TGTGCCAGCAGGGGATCCTCAGGGCTGGGGGAGACCCAGTACTTC.

This clonotype was observed a handful of times. V usage is TRBV20-1 and J usage is TRBJ2-5, with D uncertain. V lost 6 bases and J 5 bases, leaving 13 bases between the germline ends. The CDR3 is made up of 12 amino acids. Germline CDR1 is DFQATT and CDR2 is SNEGSKA (reference sequence). CDR3 nucleotide sequence: TGCAGTGCCTTCTCCGGTCGGGAGACCCAGTACTTC. Encoded protein: CSAFSGRETQYF.

This clonotype came up a few times. An end of the junction differs from the germline gene, which may be a read error. The gene calls are TRBV27 and TRBJ2-7; 13 bases match TRBD2. The CDR3 covers 18 residues. Germline lookup yields CDR1 MNHEY and CDR2 SMNVEV (reference sequence). This chain's CDR3 is CASSFRGPGLAGEYGQYF. DNA for the CDR3: TGTGCCAGCAGTTTTAGGGGCCCCGGACTAGCGGGAGAGTACGGGCAGTACTTC.

This clonotype turned up a few times. The chain employs TRBV29-1 and TRBJ2-2; D call uncertain. CDR3 length: 13 amino acids. Germline V gives CDR1 SQVTM, CDR2 ANQGSEA. Trimming cost V 7 bases and J 0 bases, with 9 bases left between them. The CDR3 sequence is CSGSVANTGELFF. In nucleotides, the CDR3 is TGCAGCGGCAGCGTCGCGAACACCGGGGAGCTGTTTTTT.

This clonotype occurred many times. This chain joins TRBV19 and TRBJ1-1; the match to TRBD1 covers 8 bases. The CDR3 runs to 14 residues. Unmatched junction bases numbered 9, after V lost 3 bases and J lost 9 bases. Germline CDR1 LNHDA, CDR2 SQIVND (reference sequence). CDR3: CASSIGQGAVQAFF. CDR3 nucleotides: TGTGCCAGTAGTATTGGCCAGGGGGCGGTCCAAGCTTTCTTT.